These T cell receptor beta chains were read from a single sample in a study of blood T cell repertoires in COVID-19. Some clones are missing from TCRdb's copy, which holds only in-frame ones; the method was immunoSEQ multiplex PCR. Counted here are 55,000 to 65,000 clones, approximately 80% occurring once; the ten biggest clones make up roughly 5.6%. Source material: peripheral blood. The origin of the receptors is a woman in her fifties or sixties with acute or convalescent COVID-19. CDR3s include the opening cysteine and the closing phenylalanine or tryptophan. A D gene is named only where the DNA matches it firmly. Not all rows give a size; the values are once, few, many and, for expanded clones, a class.

D gene	V gene	clone size	J gene	CDR3 DNA	CDR3 protein
-	TRBV20-1	-	TRBJ1-2	TGCAGTGCCGGGAGTGGCGGCTACACCTTC	CSAGSGGYTF
TRBD1	TRBV10-3	-	TRBJ1-1	TGTGCCATCAGTTCCTCGGACAGGGGTGATAGTGAAGCTTTCTTT	CAISSSDRGDSEAFF
TRBD1	TRBV6-1	-	TRBJ1-3	TGTGCCAGCACCCCAGGACAGGGGGCTGGAAACACCATATATTTT	CASTPGQGAGNTIYF
-	TRBV7-9	-	TRBJ1-2	TGTGCCAGCAGCGCCGGTCCCCGGGGGGCAGGCACCTTC	CASSAGPRGAGTF
-	TRBV11-3	-	TRBJ1-1	TGTGCCAGCAGCTTTACAGGCTCTGAAGCTTTCTTT	CASSFTGSEAFF
-	TRBV27	-	TRBJ1-2	TGTGCCAGCAGTATCTCCGGGACAAATTCGTTCACCTTC	CASSISGTNSFTF
-	TRBV27	-	TRBJ2-1	TGTGCCAGCAGACCCCAGGGGAACAATGAGCAGTTCTTC	CASRPQGNNEQFF
TRBD1	TRBV6-5	-	TRBJ1-2	TGTGCCAGCAGGACAGGGGCGAGGGGCTACACCTTC	CASRTGARGYTF
TRBD2	TRBV2	-	TRBJ2-5	TGTGCCAGCAGTGTCACTAGCGGGGGCCAAGGGGAGACCCAGTACTTC	CASSVTSGGQGETQYF
-	TRBV6-5	-	TRBJ2-1	TGTGCCAGCAGGCTTTTGGGGGCCACCTACAATGAGCAGTTCTTC	CASRLLGATYNEQFF
TRBD2	TRBV4-1	-	TRBJ2-2	TGCGCCAGCAGCCAAGATACCAGCGGGGGCCACGCCGGGGAGCTGTTTTTT	CASSQDTSGGHAGELFF
TRBD2	TRBV5-4	-	TRBJ2-7	TGTGCCAGCAGCTCCGGGGGGGGCGAGCAGTACTTC	CASSSGGGEQYF
-	TRBV25-1	-	TRBJ2-1	TGTGCCAGCAGTGAATTCGGCGGATACAATGAGCAGTTCTTC	CASSEFGGYNEQFF
-	TRBV29-1	-	TRBJ2-2	TGCAGCGTTGAAAGGCAGGGGAACACCGGGGAGCTGTTTTTT	CSVERQGNTGELFF
TRBD2	TRBV7-9	once	TRBJ2-7	TGTGCCAGCAGCGTACTAGCGGGTGCCTACGAGCAGTACTTC	CASSVLAGAYEQYF
TRBD2	TRBV7-9	-	TRBJ2-1	TGTGCCAGCAGTAGCGGGGGGGCCTTCTACAATGAGCAGTTCTTC	CASSSGGAFYNEQFF
-	TRBV9	-	TRBJ1-3	TGTGCCAGCAGCGTATCCAACTCTGGAAACACCATATATTTT	CASSVSNSGNTIYF
-	TRBV11-3	-	TRBJ1-3	TGTGCCAGCAGCTTAGATTCCGGGAACTCTGGAAACACCATATATTTT	CASSLDSGNSGNTIYF
-	TRBV19	-	TRBJ1-1	TGTGCCAGTAGTACAGGTTTCACTGAAGCTTTCTTT	CASSTGFTEAFF
TRBD1	TRBV10-3	-	TRBJ2-2	TGTGCCATCAGTGAGGGAGGACAGGGACGGACCGGGGAGCTGTTTTTT	CAISEGGQGRTGELFF
TRBD1	TRBV3-1/TRBV3-2	-	TRBJ1-6	TGTGCCAGCACCGGACAGGGTCAGAATTCACCCCTCCACTTT	CASTGQGQNSPLHF
-	TRBV2	-	TRBJ1-6	TGTGCCAGCAGTTTAGACAGGTTGCGATCACCCCTCCACTTT	CASSLDRLRSPLHF
-	TRBV6-5	-	TRBJ2-1	TGTGCCAGCAGTTACGGGGTCGGGGAAGCTCTCAATGAGCAGTTCTTC	CASSYGVGEALNEQFF
-	TRBV27	-	TRBJ2-7	TGTGCCAGCAGTTTAATCGGGGACTTCTACGAGCAGTACTTC	CASSLIGDFYEQYF
TRBD2	TRBV10-3	-	TRBJ2-1	TGTGCCATCCGGGGGGGCCAGAATGAGCAGTTCTTC	CAIRGGQNEQFF
-	TRBV29-1	few	TRBJ1-2	TGCAGCGTTGATACTGGTCAGGGCAACTATGGCTACACCTTC	CSVDTGQGNYGYTF
TRBD1	TRBV7-2	once	TRBJ1-2	TGTGCCAGCAGTCGACCGGGACAGGGGATTTTTGGCTACACCTTC	CASSRPGQGIFGYTF
-	TRBV7-9	-	TRBJ1-2	TGTGCCAGCAGCTTAGATGGCCAGGTTGAATATGGCTACACCTTC	CASSLDGQVEYGYTF
-	TRBV10-3	-	TRBJ2-6	TGTGCCATCAGTAACCAGGGCTCCTCTGGGGCCAACGTCCTGACTTTC	CAISNQGSSGANVLTF
-	TRBV6-4	-	TRBJ2-5	TGTGCCAGCAGTGAACGAGCGCAAGAGACCCAGTACTTC	CASSERAQETQYF
-	TRBV10-2	-	TRBJ2-7	TGCGCCAGCAGTGTAAACAGGGCCTACGAGCAGTACTTC	CASSVNRAYEQYF
-	TRBV19	-	TRBJ1-4	TGTGCCAGTAGTACCGCAACAGGGCCAACTAATGAAAAACTGTTTTTT	CASSTATGPTNEKLFF
TRBD1	TRBV5-1	-	TRBJ2-5	TGCGCCAGCAGCTTGGCCAACATTCGGACAGGGGAAGGGACCCAGTACTTC	CASSLANIRTGEGTQYF
TRBD2	TRBV6-4	-	TRBJ2-7	TGTGCCAGCAGTGTACTAGCGGGGGATACCTACGAGCAGTACTTC	CASSVLAGDTYEQYF
TRBD1	TRBV15	-	TRBJ1-1	TGTGCCACCAGCAGACGAGGACAGGGGGACACTGAAGCTTTCTTT	CATSRRGQGDTEAFF
-	TRBV12-3/TRBV12-4	-	TRBJ2-7	TGTGCCAGCAGTTTACCCAACTCCTACGAGCAGTACTTC	CASSLPNSYEQYF
-	TRBV5-1	-	TRBJ1-3	TGCGCCAGCAGCTTGGCTGGGCAGGGCTCTGGAAACACCATATATTTT	CASSLAGQGSGNTIYF
TRBD2	TRBV27	-	TRBJ2-1	TGTGCCAGCAGTCCGGGACTAGCGGGGGTTCACTACAATGAGCAGTTCTTC	CASSPGLAGVHYNEQFF
-	TRBV2	-	TRBJ1-5	TGTGCCAGCAGTGAAGGACGAATTCAAGGGGCCCAGCATTTT	CASSEGRIQGAQHF
-	TRBV9	once	TRBJ2-2	TGTGCCAGCAGCGTTATGGAGGTCCCTGGGACCGGGGAGCTGTTTTTT	CASSVMEVPGTGELFF
TRBD1	TRBV11-2	-	TRBJ1-4	TGTGCCAGCAGCCTGCGGCAGGGGGCAAAATATGAAAAACTGTTTTTT	CASSLRQGAKYEKLFF
-	TRBV5-6	-	TRBJ1-2	TGTGCCAGCAGCTTGGGGCGGAACTATGGCTACACCTTC	CASSLGRNYGYTF
-	TRBV10-2	once	TRBJ1-1	TGCGCCAGCAGTGAGTCGAGGCAGGGTCGTACTGAAGCTTTCTTT	CASSESRQGRTEAFF
-	TRBV7-3	-	TRBJ2-6	TGTGCCAGCAGCAAACAGGGTATCTCTGGGGCCAACGTCCTGACTTTC	CASSKQGISGANVLTF
TRBD1	TRBV10-3	-	TRBJ1-1	TGTGCCATCAGTCAAGGCCCCGGGACAGGGAGGACTGAAGCTTTCTTT	CAISQGPGTGRTEAFF